This T cell receptor (beta chain) emerged from a study of blood T cell repertoires in COVID-19. Trimming cost V 1 base and J 4 bases, with 16 bases left between them. CDR3 size: 16 residues. From germline, CDR1 is LGHNA and CDR2 YSLEER. Libraries were prepared by immunoSEQ multiplex PCR; TCRdb keeps only in-frame clonotypes and omits some of them. The table records some 80,000 clones, more than 90% of them present only once. Sequenced material: peripheral blood. The chain is built from TRBV4-3 and TRBJ1-2; no clear D gene. The TCR sequence derives from a woman aged 80 or older with active or convalescent COVID-19. The CDR3 spells CASSQVPGSVAYGYTF. CDR3 DNA sequence: TGCGCCAGCAGCCAAGTACCGGGGTCAGTCGCCTATGGCTACACCTTC.